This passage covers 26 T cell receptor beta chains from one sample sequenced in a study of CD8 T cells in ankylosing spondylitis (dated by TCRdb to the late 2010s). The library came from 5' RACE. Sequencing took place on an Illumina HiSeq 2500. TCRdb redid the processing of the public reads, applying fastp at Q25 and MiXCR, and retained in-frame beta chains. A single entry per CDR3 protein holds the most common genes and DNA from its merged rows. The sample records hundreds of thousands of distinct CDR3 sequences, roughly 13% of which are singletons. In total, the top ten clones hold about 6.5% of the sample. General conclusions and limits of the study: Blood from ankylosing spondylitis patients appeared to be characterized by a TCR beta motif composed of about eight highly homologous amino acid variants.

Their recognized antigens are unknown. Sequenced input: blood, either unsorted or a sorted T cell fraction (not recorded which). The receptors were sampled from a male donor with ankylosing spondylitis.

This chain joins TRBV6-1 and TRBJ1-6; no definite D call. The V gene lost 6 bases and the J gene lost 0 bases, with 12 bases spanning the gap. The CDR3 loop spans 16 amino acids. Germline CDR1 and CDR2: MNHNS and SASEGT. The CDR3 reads CASREKWSSYNSPLHF. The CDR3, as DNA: TGTGCCAGCAGGGAGAAGTGGAGCTCCTATAATTCACCCCTCCACTTT.

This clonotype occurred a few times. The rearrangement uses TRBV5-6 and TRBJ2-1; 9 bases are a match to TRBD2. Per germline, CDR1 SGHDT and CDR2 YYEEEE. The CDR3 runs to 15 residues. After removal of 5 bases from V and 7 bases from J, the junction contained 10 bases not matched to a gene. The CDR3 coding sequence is TGTGCCAGCAGAGAACTAGCGGGTCTAGGGAATGAGCAGTTCTTC. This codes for CASRELAGLGNEQFF. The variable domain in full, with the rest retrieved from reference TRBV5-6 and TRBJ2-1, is DAGVTQSPTHLIKTRGQQVTLRCSPKSGHDTVSWYQQALGQGPQFIFQYYEEEERQRGNFPDRFSGHQFPNYSSELNVNALLLGDSALYLCASRELAGLGNEQFFGPGTRLTVL.

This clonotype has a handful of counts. CDR3 DNA sequence: TGCAGTGCTAGAGATCGCCCCGGCCAGCCCCAGCATTTT. It specifies CSARDRPGQPQHF. The rearrangement joins TRBV20-1 to TRBJ1-5; D not certain. The V gene's germline CDR1 is DFQATT and CDR2 SNEGSKA (reference sequence). The CDR3 length is 13 residues. Trimming took 0 bases from V and 7 from J, leaving 10 bases between them.

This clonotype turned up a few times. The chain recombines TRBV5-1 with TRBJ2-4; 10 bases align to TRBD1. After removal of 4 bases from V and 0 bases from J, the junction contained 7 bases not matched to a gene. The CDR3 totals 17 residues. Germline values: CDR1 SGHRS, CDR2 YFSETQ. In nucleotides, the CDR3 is TGCGCCAGCAGCACACTGGGACAGGGGCAAGCCAAAAACATTCAGTACTTC. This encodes CASSTLGQGQAKNIQYF.

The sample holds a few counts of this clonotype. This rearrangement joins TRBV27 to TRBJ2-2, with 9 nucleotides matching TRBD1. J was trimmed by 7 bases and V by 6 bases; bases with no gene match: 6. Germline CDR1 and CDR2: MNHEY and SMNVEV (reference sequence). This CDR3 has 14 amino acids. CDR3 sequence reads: CASRMTGGIGELFF. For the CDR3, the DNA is TGTGCCAGCAGGATGACAGGGGGAATCGGGGAGCTGTTTTTT.

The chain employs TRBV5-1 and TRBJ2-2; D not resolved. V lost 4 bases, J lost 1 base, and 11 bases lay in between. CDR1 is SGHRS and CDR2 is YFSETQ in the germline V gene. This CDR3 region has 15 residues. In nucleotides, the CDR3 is TGCGCCAGCAGCACCCGGACGGTGAACACCGGGGAGCTGTTTTTT. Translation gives CASSTRTVNTGELFF.

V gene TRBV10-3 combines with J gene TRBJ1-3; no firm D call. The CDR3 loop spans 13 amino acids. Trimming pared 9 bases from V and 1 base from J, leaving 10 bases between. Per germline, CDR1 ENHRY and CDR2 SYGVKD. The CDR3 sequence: CAISESSGNTIYF. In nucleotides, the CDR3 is TGTGCCATATCGGAGAGTTCTGGAAACACCATATATTTT.

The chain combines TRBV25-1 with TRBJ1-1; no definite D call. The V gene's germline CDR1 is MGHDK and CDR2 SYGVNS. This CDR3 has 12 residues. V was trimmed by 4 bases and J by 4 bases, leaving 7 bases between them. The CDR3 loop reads CASSAFPTEAFF. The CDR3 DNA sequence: TGTGCCAGCAGTGCATTCCCCACTGAAGCTTTCTTT.

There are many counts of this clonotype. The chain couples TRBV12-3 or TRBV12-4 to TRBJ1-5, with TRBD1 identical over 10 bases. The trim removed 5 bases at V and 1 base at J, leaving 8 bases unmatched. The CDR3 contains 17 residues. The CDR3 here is CASSQRAGQGSNQPQHF. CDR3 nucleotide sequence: TGTGCCAGCAGTCAACGGGCGGGACAGGGGAGCAATCAGCCCCAGCATTTT.

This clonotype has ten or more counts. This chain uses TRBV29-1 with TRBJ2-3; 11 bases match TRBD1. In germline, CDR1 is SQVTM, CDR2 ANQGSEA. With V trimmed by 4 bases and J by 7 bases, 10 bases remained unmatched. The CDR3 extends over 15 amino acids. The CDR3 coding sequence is TGCAGCGTTGTCGGAGGACAGGGGGCAATGTATACGCAGTATTTT. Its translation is CSVVGGQGAMYTQYF.

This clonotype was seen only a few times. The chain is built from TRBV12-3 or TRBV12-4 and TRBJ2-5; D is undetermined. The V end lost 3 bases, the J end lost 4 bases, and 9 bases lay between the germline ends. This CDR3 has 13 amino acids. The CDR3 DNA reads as TGTGCCAGCAGTTTGTGGGTGGGAGAGACCCAGTACTTC. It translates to CASSLWVGETQYF.

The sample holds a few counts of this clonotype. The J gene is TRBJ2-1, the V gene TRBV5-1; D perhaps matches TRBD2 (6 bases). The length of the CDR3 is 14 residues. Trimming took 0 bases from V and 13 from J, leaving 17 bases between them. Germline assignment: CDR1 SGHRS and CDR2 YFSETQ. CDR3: CASSLDLGTALQFF. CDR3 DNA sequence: TGCGCCAGCAGCTTGGACCTTGGGACTGCTCTTCAGTTCTTC.

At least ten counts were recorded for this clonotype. The CDR3 here is CASSLLEEKQYF. The CDR3 coding sequence is TGTGCCAGCAGCTTACTAGAAGAAAAGCAGTATTTT. V usage is TRBV7-2 and J usage is TRBJ2-3; D gene unclear. From germline, CDR1 is SGHTA and CDR2 FQGNSA. Trimming removed 2 bases at V and 11 bases at J, with 11 bases between. This CDR3 contains 12 residues.

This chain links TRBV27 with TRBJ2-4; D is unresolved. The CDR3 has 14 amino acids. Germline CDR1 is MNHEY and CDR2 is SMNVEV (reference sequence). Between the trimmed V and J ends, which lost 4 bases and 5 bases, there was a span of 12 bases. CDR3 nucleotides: TGTGCCAGCAGTTCGGACCGCTGGGAAAACATTCAGTACTTC. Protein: CASSSDRWENIQYF.

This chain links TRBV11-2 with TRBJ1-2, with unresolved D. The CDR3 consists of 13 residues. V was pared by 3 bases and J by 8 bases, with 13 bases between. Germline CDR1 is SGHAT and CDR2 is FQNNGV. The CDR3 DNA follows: TGTGCCAGCAGCTTCCCGGACCCTACAGGCTACACCTTC. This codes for CASSFPDPTGYTF.

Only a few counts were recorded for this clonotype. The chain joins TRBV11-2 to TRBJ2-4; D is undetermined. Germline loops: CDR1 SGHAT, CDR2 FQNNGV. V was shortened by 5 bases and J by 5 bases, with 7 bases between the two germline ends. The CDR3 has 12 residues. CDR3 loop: CASSPTQNIQYF. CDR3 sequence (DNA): TGTGCCAGCAGCCCGACCCAAAACATTCAGTACTTC.

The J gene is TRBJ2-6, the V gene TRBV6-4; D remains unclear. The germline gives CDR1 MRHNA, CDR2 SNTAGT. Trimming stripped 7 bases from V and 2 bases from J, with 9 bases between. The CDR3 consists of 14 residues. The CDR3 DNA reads TGTGCCAGCACCCGTATCCCTGGGGCCAACGTCCTGACTTTC. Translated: CASTRIPGANVLTF.

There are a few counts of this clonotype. The CDR3 loop reads CASSLTPAGGWETQYF. CDR3 sequence (DNA): TGTGCCAGCAGCCTTACCCCCGCAGGGGGTTGGGAGACCCAGTACTTC. V usage is TRBV3-1 and J usage is TRBJ2-5; 7 positions match TRBD1. Unmatched junction bases numbered 13, after V lost 4 bases and J lost 5 bases. From germline, CDR1 is LGHDT and CDR2 YNNKEL (reference sequence). The CDR3 has 16 residues.

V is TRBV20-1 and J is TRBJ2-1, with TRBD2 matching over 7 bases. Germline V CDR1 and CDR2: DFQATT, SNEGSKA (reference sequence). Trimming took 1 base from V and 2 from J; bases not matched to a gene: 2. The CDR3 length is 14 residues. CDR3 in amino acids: CSARGAGTYNEQFF. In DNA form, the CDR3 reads TGCAGTGCTAGAGGAGCGGGAACCTACAATGAGCAGTTCTTC.

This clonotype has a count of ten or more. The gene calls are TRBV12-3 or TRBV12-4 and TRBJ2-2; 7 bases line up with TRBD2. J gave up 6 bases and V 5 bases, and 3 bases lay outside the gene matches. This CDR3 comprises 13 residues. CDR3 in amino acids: CASSPGLAGELFF. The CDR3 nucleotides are TGTGCCAGCAGTCCTGGACTAGCCGGGGAGCTGTTTTTT.

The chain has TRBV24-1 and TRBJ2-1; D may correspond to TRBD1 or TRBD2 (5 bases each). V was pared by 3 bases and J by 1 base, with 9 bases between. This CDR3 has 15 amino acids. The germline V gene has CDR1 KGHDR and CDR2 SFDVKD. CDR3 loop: CATSDIEGSYNEQFF. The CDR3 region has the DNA TGTGCCACCAGTGATATAGAGGGGTCCTACAATGAGCAGTTCTTC.

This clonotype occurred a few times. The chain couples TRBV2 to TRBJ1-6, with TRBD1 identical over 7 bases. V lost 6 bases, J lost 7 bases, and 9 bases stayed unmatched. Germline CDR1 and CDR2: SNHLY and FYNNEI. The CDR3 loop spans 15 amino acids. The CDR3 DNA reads TGTGCCAGCAGGACAACCGACAGGGCGAATTCACCCCTCCACTTT. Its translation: CASRTTDRANSPLHF.

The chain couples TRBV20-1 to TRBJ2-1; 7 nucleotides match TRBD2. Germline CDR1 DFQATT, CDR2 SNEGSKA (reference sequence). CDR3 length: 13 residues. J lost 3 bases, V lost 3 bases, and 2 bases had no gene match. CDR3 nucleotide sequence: TGCAGTGCTAGGCCTAGCGGCTACAATGAGCAGTTCTTC. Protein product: CSARPSGYNEQFF.

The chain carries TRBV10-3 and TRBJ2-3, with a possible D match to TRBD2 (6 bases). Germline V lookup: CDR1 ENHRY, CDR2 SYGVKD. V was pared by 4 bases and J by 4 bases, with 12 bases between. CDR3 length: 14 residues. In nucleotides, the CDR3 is TGTGCCATCAGTGTAACTAGCCCCGCAGATACGCAGTATTTT. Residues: CAISVTSPADTQYF.

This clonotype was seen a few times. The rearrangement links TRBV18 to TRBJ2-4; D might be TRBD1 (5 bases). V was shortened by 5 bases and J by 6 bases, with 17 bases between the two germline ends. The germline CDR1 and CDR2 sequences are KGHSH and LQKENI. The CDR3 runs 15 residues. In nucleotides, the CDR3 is TGTGCCAGCTCATATTCCTCCTTTCAGGGAAACATTCAGTACTTC. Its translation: CASSYSSFQGNIQYF.

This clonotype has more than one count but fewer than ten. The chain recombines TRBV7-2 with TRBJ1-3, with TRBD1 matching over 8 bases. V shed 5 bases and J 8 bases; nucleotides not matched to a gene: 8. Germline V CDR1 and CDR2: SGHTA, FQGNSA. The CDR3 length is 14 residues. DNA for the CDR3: TGTGCCAGCAGCCCCCGACAGGGGAGGCACACCATATATTTT. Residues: CASSPRQGRHTIYF.